The entry that follows covers one T cell receptor (beta chain) sequence. Antigen: not known. With 7 bases removed from V and 5 bases from J, the gap between germline ends came to 18 bases. CDR3 length: 15 amino acids. Germline V gene data show CDR1 as SGHTA and CDR2 as FQGNSA. The record originates from a study of graft-versus-host responses after intestinal transplantation. Study outcomes and limitations: Patients with graft-donor T cell macrochimerism had high graft-versus-host to host-versus-graft clonal ratios in allografts.

Profiled with immunoSEQ multiplex PCR; TCRdb holds only in-frame clones, not every one. The table shows approximately 86,000 clones, with under 95% occurring only once. The starting material was unstimulated CD8+ T cells sorted from spleen or lymph node cells, obtained before transplant. The chain has TRBV7-2 and TRBJ2-1; D may be TRBD2 (6 bases). The TCR was taken from a human donor who was the organ donor for an intestinal transplant. DNA of the CDR3: TGTGCCAGCACCAAAAGGAGGGCACGTAACAATGAGCAGTTCTTC. Encoded protein: CASTKRRARNNEQFF.